The 10 T cell receptor beta chains below all came from one sample that was sequenced in a study of T cell changes during pregnancy in multiple sclerosis. TCRdb's table, derived via immunoSEQ multiplex PCR, lists solely in-frame clones and lacks some. The sample has 40,000 to 50,000 clones, roughly 89% seen once; the top ten hold about 1.2%. Material: CD4+ T cells from peripheral blood mononuclear cells, obtained in the first trimester of pregnancy. All receptors come from a female donor with multiple sclerosis, enrolled in a pregnancy study.

DNA for the CDR3: TGTGCCAGCAGTCCACTAGCGGTACCGAACACCGGGGAGCTGTTTTTT. It codes for CASSPLAVPNTGELFF. The chain combines TRBV5-4 with TRBJ2-2, with 8 bases identical to TRBD2. CDR1 is SGHNT, CDR2 YYREEE, per germline (reference sequence). After removal of 5 bases from V and 0 bases from J, the junction contained 6 bases not matched to a gene. The CDR3 is 16 amino acids.

This clone was found a few times. The V call is TRBV7-9, the J call TRBJ2-1; D is uncertain. There are 12 residues in the CDR3. Trimming pared 3 bases from V and 7 bases from J, leaving 7 bases between. Germline values: CDR1 SEHNR, CDR2 FQNEAQ (reference sequence). DNA of the CDR3: TGTGCCAGCAGCTTCCCCAAAAATGAGCAGTTCTTC. Protein product: CASSFPKNEQFF.

The rearrangement links TRBV18 to TRBJ1-2; D possibly corresponds to TRBD1 (5 bases). CDR1 and CDR2 from the germline V gene are KGHSH and LQKENI. The V end lost 3 bases, the J end lost 0 bases, and 8 bases lay between the germline ends. CDR3 length: 14 amino acids. CDR3 bases: TGTGCCAGCTCACCGACAGAGGCTAACTATGGCTACACCTTC. Its translation is CASSPTEANYGYTF.

The rearrangement uses TRBV19 and TRBJ2-1; 11 bases fit TRBD2. V lost 4 bases, J lost 6 bases, and 11 bases stayed unmatched. The CDR3 covers 17 residues. Germline V CDR1 and CDR2: LNHDA, SQIVND (reference sequence). CDR3 protein: CASSTGTSGGSLNEQFF. The CDR3 bases are TGTGCCAGTAGTACCGGGACTAGCGGAGGCTCGCTCAATGAGCAGTTCTTC.

The chain recombines TRBV6-1 with TRBJ2-2, with 7 bases aligning to TRBD2. The CDR3 totals 15 residues. Germline trimming cut 11 bases from V and 4 bases from J; bases unmatched to any gene: 13. Germline-derived CDR1 and CDR2 are MNHNS and SASEGT. The CDR3 DNA follows: TGTGCCCTCCTCGGGTTGCGGGAGTTCACCGGGGAGCTGTTTTTT. Translated: CALLGLREFTGELFF.

The V and J genes are TRBV12-5 and TRBJ1-5; no clear D gene. Germline loops: CDR1 LGHNT, CDR2 FRNRAP. The length of the CDR3 is 14 residues. V was clipped by 7 bases and J by 2 bases, with 12 bases between them. The CDR3 coding sequence is TGTGCTAGTGTTATCGAAGGAGGCAATCAGCCCCAGCATTTT. Amino acid sequence: CASVIEGGNQPQHF.

V usage is TRBV6-1 and J usage is TRBJ1-1; 7 nucleotides match TRBD1. The V gene's germline CDR1 is MNHNS and CDR2 SASEGT. The CDR3 is made up of 14 amino acids. The V segment lost 9 bases and the J segment 0 bases; nucleotides outside the gene matches: 7. The CDR3 here is CASTNRGMNTEAFF. DNA of the CDR3: TGTGCCAGTACGAACAGGGGTATGAACACTGAAGCTTTCTTT.

Comments on this clone: The sample carries other DNA sequences with the same CDR3. The V and J genes are TRBV5-1 and TRBJ1-5; D not resolved. The ends were cut back, 0 bases at V and 0 bases at J, with 7 bases in the middle. Germline assignment: CDR1 SGHRS and CDR2 YFSETQ. CDR3 length equals 15 residues. The CDR3 region is CASSLDGYSNQPQHF. DNA for the CDR3: TGCGCCAGCAGCTTGGACGGTTATAGCAATCAGCCCCAGCATTTT.

The table lists this clone with a count of one. This chain joins TRBV18 and TRBJ2-7, with a weak D call TRBD1 (6 bases). V was pared by 0 bases and J by 2 bases, with 11 bases between. The CDR3 covers 15 residues. CDR1 is KGHSH and CDR2 is LQKENI in the germline V gene. CDR3 residues: CASSPPWGPPYEQYF. CDR3 coding DNA: TGTGCCAGCTCACCACCGTGGGGGCCGCCCTACGAGCAGTACTTC.

This rearrangement joins TRBV7-2 to TRBJ2-7; 9 nucleotides line up with TRBD2. Germline assignment: CDR1 SGHTA and CDR2 FQGNSA. After removal of 3 bases from V and 1 base from J, the junction contained 7 bases not matched to a gene. The CDR3 extends over 16 amino acids. The CDR3 nucleotides read TGTGCCAGCAGCTTCACTAGCGGGTTCTTTTCCTACGAGCAGTACTTC. It is translated as CASSFTSGFFSYEQYF. Drawing the rest from reference TRBV7-2 and TRBJ2-7, the complete variable domain is GAGVSQSPSNKVTEKGKDVELRCDPISGHTALYWYRQSLGQGLEFLIYFQGNSAPDKSGLPSDRFSAERTGGSVSTLTIQRTQQEDSAVYLCASSFTSGFFSYEQYFGPGTRLTVT.